These 8 T cell receptor beta chains were all obtained from the same sample, sequenced in a study of T-cell reconstitution after alpha-beta-depleted transplantation in children. Unique molecular identifiers were incorporated when the TCRbeta library was constructed. TCRdb recomputed calls from the PCR reads with MiXCR, one row per CDR3 protein. The top ten hold roughly an eighth of the sample, which has approximately 170,000 distinct CDR3 sequences, around 10% seen once. Sequencing used PBMCs, obtained before TCRalphabeta/CD19-depleted stem cell transplant. Every receptor here comes from a boy younger than 10 with acute myeloid leukemia, due to receive a stem cell transplant.

This clonotype occurred many times. V and J are TRBV5-1 and TRBJ2-2; possible D gene TRBD1, 5 bases. V was cut by 4 bases and J by 1 base, with 14 bases left in between. CDR1 SGHRS and CDR2 YFSETQ come from the germline V gene. This CDR3 contains 16 residues. The CDR3 reads CASSPPWQGNTGELFF. In DNA form, the CDR3 reads TGCGCCAGCAGCCCCCCGTGGCAGGGGAACACCGGGGAGCTGTTTTTT.

Many counts were recorded for this clonotype. This chain joins TRBV14 and TRBJ2-7; maybe TRBD1 (7 bases). CDR1 is SGHDN and CDR2 is FVKESK in the germline V gene. V was shortened by 1 base and J by 0 bases, with 16 bases between the two germline ends. The CDR3 has 17 amino acids. The CDR3 loop is CASSQVRDSRLSYEQYF. DNA for the CDR3: TGTGCCAGCAGCCAAGTGCGGGACAGCCGCCTCTCCTACGAGCAGTACTTC.

This clonotype has just one count. The CDR3 DNA sequence: TGTGCCAGCAGCCTTCAGACGGCGAACACCGGGGAGCTGTTTTTT. Amino acids: CASSLQTANTGELFF. J is TRBJ2-2 and V is TRBV11-2; no definite D call. V shed 5 bases and J shed 0 bases, with 10 bases lying between them. Germline V gene lookup returns CDR1 SGHAT and CDR2 FQNNGV. The CDR3 loop spans 15 amino acids.

This clonotype was recorded at least ten times. The V gene is TRBV20-1, the J gene TRBJ2-4, with 7 positions matching TRBD1. The CDR3 consists of 16 residues. V lost 5 bases to trimming and J lost 6 bases; unmatched junction nucleotides: 16. The germline gives CDR1 DFQATT, CDR2 SNEGSKA (reference sequence). The CDR3 reads CSARPSVRGQGNIQYF. DNA of the CDR3: TGCAGTGCTCGTCCCTCGGTGAGGGGGCAAGGAAACATTCAGTACTTC.

This clonotype was seen ten or more times. V and J are TRBV7-9 and TRBJ2-5, with 9 bases lining up with TRBD1. There are 17 residues in the CDR3. With V trimmed by 0 bases and J by 3 bases, 8 bases remained unmatched. Germline assignment: CDR1 SEHNR and CDR2 FQNEAQ (reference sequence). This chain's CDR3 is CASSLAPRDREEETQYF. The CDR3 region has the DNA TGTGCCAGCAGCTTAGCGCCACGGGACAGGGAGGAAGAGACCCAGTACTTC.

This clonotype was recorded at least ten times. The chain has TRBV20-1 and TRBJ1-2; 10 bases align to TRBD1. V lost 3 bases, J lost 3 bases, and 1 base stayed unmatched. CDR3 length: 13 residues. Germline CDR1 DFQATT, CDR2 SNEGSKA (reference sequence). The DNA for the CDR3 is TGCAGTGCTAGGACAGGGGGCGACTATGGCTACACCTTC. Translation gives CSARTGGDYGYTF.

In its sample, this clonotype was seen many times. V usage is TRBV28 and J usage is TRBJ2-5; TRBD1 or TRBD2 may be the D gene (7 bases each). The CDR3 is made up of 15 amino acids. The V and J ends lost 5 bases and 7 bases respectively, with 20 bases between them. CDR1 and CDR2 from the germline V gene are MDHEN and SYDVKM. CDR3 coding DNA: TGTGCCAGCAGTCCAGGGGGGGTAGCGGGTTTGACCCAGTACTTC. This codes for CASSPGGVAGLTQYF.

This clonotype occurred many times. The rearrangement links TRBV18 to TRBJ2-7; unclear D gene. Per the germline V gene, CDR1 is KGHSH and CDR2 is LQKENI. V was pared by 2 bases and J by 6 bases, with 14 bases between. The CDR3 loop spans 14 amino acids. The CDR3 loop is CASSPSAGTAEQYF. The CDR3 nucleotides are TGTGCCAGCTCACCATCGGCAGGAACTGCCGAGCAGTACTTC.